The sequence of this T cell receptor (beta chain) was determined in a study of T cell changes during pregnancy in multiple sclerosis. CDR1 and CDR2 from the germline V gene are MDHEN and SYDVKM. CDR3 size: 15 residues. J lost 5 bases, V lost 2 bases, and 7 bases had no gene match. TCRdb's copy holds only in-frame clones and misses some; the assay was immunoSEQ multiplex PCR. Counted here are 75,000 to 95,000 clones, roughly 90% occurring once; the ten biggest clones make up around 0.93%. The specimen comprised peripheral blood, sampled before pregnancy. The V and J genes are TRBV28 and TRBJ1-1; 8 nucleotides align to TRBD1. The clonotype comes from a female donor with multiple sclerosis, enrolled in a pregnancy study. CDR3 in DNA: TGTGCCAGCAGTTTAAGTACAGGGGGTTGGACTGAAGCTTTCTTT. Protein: CASSLSTGGWTEAFF.